The present TCR beta chain was sequenced within a study of early T cells in non-severe SARS-CoV-2 infection. About the study: Unpaired chains resulted from sequencing bulk RNA of unsorted whole blood.

CDR1 LGHNA and CDR2 YSLEER come from the germline V gene. The CDR3 length is 14 residues. Trimming cost V 1 base and J 3 bases; bases outside gene matches: 3. Unique molecular identifiers tagged individual cDNA molecules. TCRdb redid the calling of the 5' RACE reads with MiXCR, one entry per CDR3 protein. This table holds 52,000 or so distinct CDR3 sequences, around an eighth found once. This clonotype was detected only a few times. The chain employs TRBV4-3 and TRBJ2-7, with 7 bases lining up with TRBD1. This sequence originates from an adult who was a healthcare worker with PCR-confirmed SARS-CoV-2 infection or an uninfected control (not recorded which). The sequencing sample was made of whole blood. CDR3 in DNA: TGCGCCAGCAGCCAAGGGACAGGCCTCTACGAGCAGTACTTC. This translates into CASSQGTGLYEQYF.